These 16 T cell receptor beta chains were all obtained from the same sample, sequenced in a study of human T cells and chemical hapten exposure. Time point meaning: healthy volunteer bleed at 2 weeks. Extraction yielded total RNA from whole blood (unfractionated). MiXCR was run by TCRdb on the RACE reads, yielding one entry per CDR3 protein. The sample has about 41,000 distinct CDR3 sequences, 3.5% to 5% seen once. The sequencing input was whole blood. Receptors originate from a human donor in good health. Some clones in this sample may be carry-over from other donors' samples.

This clonotype was seen repeatedly, ten times or more. The rearrangement joins TRBV6-2 or TRBV6-3 to TRBJ2-2, with a possible D match to TRBD2 (6 bases). V was clipped by 3 bases and J by 5 bases, with 10 bases between them. Per germline, CDR1 MNHEY and CDR2 SVGEGT. CDR3 length equals 14 residues. Here the CDR3 reads CASSYQGGTGELFF. The CDR3 DNA sequence: TGTGCCAGCAGTTATCAGGGAGGTACCGGGGAGCTGTTTTTT.

This clonotype was found many times. The chain employs TRBV12-3 or TRBV12-4 and TRBJ1-1; D not certain. This CDR3 is 15 amino acids long. V lost 6 bases and J 1 base, leaving 15 bases between the germline ends. CDR3 in DNA: TGTGCCAGCAGGCGCCCGCTGCTTAAGAACACTGAAGCTTTCTTT. Amino acid sequence: CASRRPLLKNTEAFF.

The chain employs TRBV30 and TRBJ2-5; D possibly corresponds to TRBD2 (6 bases). Germline V lookup: CDR1 GTSNPN, CDR2 SVGIG (reference sequence). Trimming took 2 bases from V and 5 from J, leaving 12 bases between them. The length of the CDR3 is 13 residues. The CDR3 loop is CAWSRRGGETQYF. The CDR3 region has the DNA TGTGCCTGGAGTAGGAGGGGTGGGGAGACCCAGTACTTC.

This clonotype was counted many times. This rearrangement joins TRBV4-1 to TRBJ1-6; 9 positions agree with TRBD1. V was clipped by 3 bases and J by 7 bases; unmatched bases: 4. This CDR3 has 15 residues. CDR1 and CDR2 from the germline V gene are MGHRA and YSYEKL. The DNA of the CDR3 is TGCGCCAGCAGCCATCCCGGACAGGGGAATTCACCCCTCCACTTT. It specifies CASSHPGQGNSPLHF.

This clonotype was counted between two and nine times. The V and J genes are TRBV3-1 and TRBJ1-1; maybe TRBD1 (5 bases). Germline loops: CDR1 LGHDT, CDR2 YNNKEL (reference sequence). Trimming stripped 1 base from V and 11 bases from J, with 14 bases between. The CDR3 is 13 amino acids. This CDR3 reads CASSQGGTTGAFF. CDR3 DNA: TGTGCCAGCAGCCAAGGGGGGACTACTGGGGCTTTCTTT.

V is TRBV28 and J is TRBJ2-1, with 11 bases that match TRBD2. The junction had 7 bases not matched to a gene; V was cut back by 6 bases and J by 3 bases. Germline CDR1 and CDR2: MDHEN and SYDVKM. This CDR3 contains 16 residues. DNA for the CDR3: TGTGCCAGCAGGACTCTACTAGCGGGAGACTACAATGAGCAGTTCTTC. Its protein product is CASRTLLAGDYNEQFF.

CDR3 sequence reads: CASSGTDVGEQYF. CDR3 sequence (DNA): TGTGCCAGCAGCGGGACGGACGTCGGCGAGCAGTACTTC. V usage is TRBV6-1 and J usage is TRBJ2-7; D could derive from TRBD1 or TRBD2 (5 bases each). V was pared by 6 bases and J by 6 bases, with 15 bases between. The CDR3 length is 13 residues. The germline V gene has CDR1 MNHNS and CDR2 SASEGT.

This clonotype was seen repeatedly, ten times or more. The rearrangement uses TRBV12-3 or TRBV12-4 and TRBJ1-2; 9 bases fit TRBD1. The CDR3 runs to 16 residues. The trim removed 7 bases at V and 1 base at J, leaving 10 bases unmatched. This chain's CDR3 is CASTPDRGYINYGYTF. Written as DNA, the CDR3 is TGTGCCAGCACCCCGGACAGGGGCTACATTAACTATGGCTACACCTTC.

The genes are TRBV27 and TRBJ2-1, with D unclear. CDR3 length: 13 residues. V lost 3 bases, J lost 1 base, and 4 bases lay in between. CDR1 is MNHEY and CDR2 is SMNVEV in the germline V gene (reference sequence). The CDR3 loop reads CASSFFSYNEQFF. Here the CDR3 DNA reads TGTGCCAGCAGTTTTTTTTCCTACAATGAGCAGTTCTTC.

The J gene is TRBJ2-1, the V gene TRBV6-1; D gene ambiguous. Germline V gives CDR1 MNHNS, CDR2 SASEGT. This CDR3 is 14 amino acids long. The V gene lost 3 bases and the J gene lost 5 bases, with 11 bases spanning the gap. DNA of the CDR3: TGTGCCAGCAGTGAGAGGCCCTTTAACAATGAGCAGTTCTTC. Protein product: CASSERPFNNEQFF.

This clonotype has ten or more counts. The chain carries TRBV20-1 and TRBJ1-2; 7 nucleotides line up with TRBD1. The CDR3 runs 12 residues. Germline assignment: CDR1 DFQATT and CDR2 SNEGSKA (reference sequence). J was trimmed by 4 bases and V by 3 bases; bases with no gene match: 2. Written as DNA, the CDR3 is TGCAGTGCTAGTCCAGGGGGCTATGGCTACACCTTC. Amino acid sequence: CSASPGGYGYTF.

This clonotype was detected many times. The rearrangement links TRBV12-3 or TRBV12-4 to TRBJ2-7; 8 bases map to TRBD2. V was pared by 6 bases and J by 9 bases, with 7 bases of the junction left unmatched. CDR3 size: 12 residues. The CDR3 sequence: CASSPRGGGQYF. The CDR3 coding sequence is TGTGCCAGCAGCCCCCGGGGGGGGGGGCAGTACTTC.

The sample holds many counts of this clonotype. This rearrangement joins TRBV29-1 to TRBJ2-3; TRBD2 matches at 7 bases. In germline, CDR1 is SQVTM, CDR2 ANQGSEA. With V trimmed by 4 bases and J by 4 bases, 5 bases remained unmatched. The CDR3 consists of 13 residues. This chain's CDR3 is CSVGGGSSDTQYF. The CDR3 DNA reads TGCAGCGTTGGGGGCGGGAGTTCAGATACGCAGTATTTT.

This clonotype was seen at least ten times. The chain couples TRBV10-2 to TRBJ2-3; D is uncertain. Germline V gene data show CDR1 as WSHSY and CDR2 as SAAADI. This CDR3 comprises 11 residues. Deletions cut 1 base from V and 6 bases from J, with 2 bases between. The CDR3 loop is CASSEFDTQYF. The CDR3 bases are TGCGCCAGCAGTGAGTTTGATACGCAGTATTTT.

V gene TRBV6-6 combines with J gene TRBJ2-3, with TRBD2 matching over 15 bases. V lost 4 bases and J lost 0; bases outside the gene matches: 2. CDR3 size: 17 residues. From germline, CDR1 is MNHNY and CDR2 SVGAGI (reference sequence). CDR3 nucleotide sequence: TGTGCCAGCAGTTGGACTAGCGGGAGGGCCAGCACAGATACGCAGTATTTT. Protein sequence: CASSWTSGRASTDTQYF.

This clonotype appeared many times. J is TRBJ1-1 and V is TRBV4-1; D is ambiguous. The CDR3 loop spans 16 amino acids. Trimming pared 0 bases from V and 5 bases from J, leaving 16 bases between. Germline lookup yields CDR1 MGHRA and CDR2 YSYEKL. The chain's CDR3 is CASSQEGQPLDTEAFF. Here the CDR3 DNA reads TGCGCCAGCAGCCAAGAAGGGCAGCCCCTGGATACTGAAGCTTTCTTT.